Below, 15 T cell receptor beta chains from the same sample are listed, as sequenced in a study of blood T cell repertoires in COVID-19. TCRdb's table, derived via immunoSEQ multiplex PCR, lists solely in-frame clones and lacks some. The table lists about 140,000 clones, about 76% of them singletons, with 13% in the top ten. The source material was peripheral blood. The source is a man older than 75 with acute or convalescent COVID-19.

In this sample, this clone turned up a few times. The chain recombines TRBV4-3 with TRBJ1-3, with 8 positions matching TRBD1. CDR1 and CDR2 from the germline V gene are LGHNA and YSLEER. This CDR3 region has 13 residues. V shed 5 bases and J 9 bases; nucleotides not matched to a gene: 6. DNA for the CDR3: TGCGCCAGCAGCAAGGACAGGGCGGGCACCATATATTTT. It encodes CASSKDRAGTIYF.

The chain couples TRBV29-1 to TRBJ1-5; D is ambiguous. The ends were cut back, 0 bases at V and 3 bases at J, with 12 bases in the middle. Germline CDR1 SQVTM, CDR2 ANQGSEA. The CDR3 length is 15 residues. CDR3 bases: TGCAGCGTTGAAGAAGGTAGCGGTTACAATCAGCCCCAGCATTTT. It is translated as CSVEEGSGYNQPQHF.

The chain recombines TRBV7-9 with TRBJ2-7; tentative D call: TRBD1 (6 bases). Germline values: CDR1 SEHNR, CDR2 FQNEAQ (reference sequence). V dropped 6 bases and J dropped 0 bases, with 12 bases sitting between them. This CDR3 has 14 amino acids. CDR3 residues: CASSRVQGSYEQYF. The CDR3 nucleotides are TGTGCCAGCAGTCGTGTACAGGGCTCCTACGAGCAGTACTTC.

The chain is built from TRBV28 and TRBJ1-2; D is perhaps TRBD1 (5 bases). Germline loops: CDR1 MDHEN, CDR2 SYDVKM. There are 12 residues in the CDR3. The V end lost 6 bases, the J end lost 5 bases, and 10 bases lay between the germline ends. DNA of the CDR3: TGTGCCAGCAGCGGGGGGAATTATGGCTACACCTTC. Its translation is CASSGGNYGYTF.

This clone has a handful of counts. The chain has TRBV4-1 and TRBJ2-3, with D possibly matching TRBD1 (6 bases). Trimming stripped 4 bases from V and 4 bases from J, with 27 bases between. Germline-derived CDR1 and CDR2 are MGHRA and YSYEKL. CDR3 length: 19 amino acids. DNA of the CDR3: TGCGCCAGCAGCCTTTCAACGACTCCTACAGGGTATATCGCAGATACGCAGTATTTT. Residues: CASSLSTTPTGYIADTQYF.

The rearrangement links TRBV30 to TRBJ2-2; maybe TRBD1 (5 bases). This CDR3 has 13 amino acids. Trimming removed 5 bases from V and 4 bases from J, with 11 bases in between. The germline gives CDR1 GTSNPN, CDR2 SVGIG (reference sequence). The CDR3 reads CAWPGPGTGELFF. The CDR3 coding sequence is TGTGCCTGGCCAGGGCCGGGCACCGGGGAGCTGTTTTTT.

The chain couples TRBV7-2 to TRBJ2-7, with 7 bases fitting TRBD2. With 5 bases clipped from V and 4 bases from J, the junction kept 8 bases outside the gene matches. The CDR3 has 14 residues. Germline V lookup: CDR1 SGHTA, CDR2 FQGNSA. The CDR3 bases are TGTGCCAGCAGCCCGGATACCGGGAGGTACGAGCAGTACTTC. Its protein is CASSPDTGRYEQYF.

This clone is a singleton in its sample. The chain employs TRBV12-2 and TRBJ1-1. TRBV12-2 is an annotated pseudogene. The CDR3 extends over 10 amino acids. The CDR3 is CASLFGGAFF. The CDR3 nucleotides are TGTGCAAGCCTCTTCGGGGGAGCTTTCTTT.

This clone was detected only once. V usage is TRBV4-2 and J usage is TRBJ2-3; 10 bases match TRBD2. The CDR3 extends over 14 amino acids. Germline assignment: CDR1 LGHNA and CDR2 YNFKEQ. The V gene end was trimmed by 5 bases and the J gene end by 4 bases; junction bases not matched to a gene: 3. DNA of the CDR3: TGTGCCAGCAGCGACGGACTAGCGGCAGATACGCAGTATTTT. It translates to CASSDGLAADTQYF.

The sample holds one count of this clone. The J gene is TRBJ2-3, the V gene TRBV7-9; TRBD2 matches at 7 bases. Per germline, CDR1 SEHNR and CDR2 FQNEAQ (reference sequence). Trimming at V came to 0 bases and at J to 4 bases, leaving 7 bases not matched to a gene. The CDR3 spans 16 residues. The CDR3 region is CASSLATPRGADTQYF. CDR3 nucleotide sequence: TGTGCCAGCAGCTTAGCGACACCCCGGGGGGCAGATACGCAGTATTTT. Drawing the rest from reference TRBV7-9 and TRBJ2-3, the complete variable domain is DTGVSQNPRHKITKRGQNVTFRCDPISEHNRLYWYRQTLGQGPEFLTYFQNEAQLEKSRLLSDRFSAERPKGSFSTLEIQRTEQGDSAMYLCASSLATPRGADTQYFGPGTRLTVL.

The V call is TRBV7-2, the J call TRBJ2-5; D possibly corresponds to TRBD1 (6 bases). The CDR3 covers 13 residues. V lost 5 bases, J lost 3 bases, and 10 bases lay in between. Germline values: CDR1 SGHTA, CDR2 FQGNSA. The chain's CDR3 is CASSRGQKETQYF. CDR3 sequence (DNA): TGTGCCAGCAGCCGAGGACAGAAAGAGACCCAGTACTTC.

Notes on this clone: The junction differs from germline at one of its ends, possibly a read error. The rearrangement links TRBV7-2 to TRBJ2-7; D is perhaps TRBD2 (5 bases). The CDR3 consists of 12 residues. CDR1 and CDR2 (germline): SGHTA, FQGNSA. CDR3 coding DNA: TGTGCCAGCAGCCTCCGGGAATCACTCTTACACTTC. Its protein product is CASSLRESLLHF.

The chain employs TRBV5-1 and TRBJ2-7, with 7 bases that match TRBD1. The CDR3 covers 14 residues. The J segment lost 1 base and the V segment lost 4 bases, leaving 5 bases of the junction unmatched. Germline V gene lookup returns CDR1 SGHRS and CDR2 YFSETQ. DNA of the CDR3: TGCGCCAGCAGCACCCAGGGGGTATCCTACGAGCAGTACTTC. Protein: CASSTQGVSYEQYF.

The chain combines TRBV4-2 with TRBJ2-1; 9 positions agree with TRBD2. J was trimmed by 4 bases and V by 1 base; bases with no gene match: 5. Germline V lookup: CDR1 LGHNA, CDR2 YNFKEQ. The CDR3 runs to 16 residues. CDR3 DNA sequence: TGTGCCAGCAGCCAAGTAGGAGCGGGGGGTTACAATGAGCAGTTCTTC. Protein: CASSQVGAGGYNEQFF.

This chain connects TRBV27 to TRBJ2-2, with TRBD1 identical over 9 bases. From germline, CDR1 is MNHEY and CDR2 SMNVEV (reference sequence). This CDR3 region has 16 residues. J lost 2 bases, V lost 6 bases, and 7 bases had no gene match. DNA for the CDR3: TGTGCCAGCAGCCGATTGACAGGGGGAAACACCGGGGAGCTGTTTTTT. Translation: CASSRLTGGNTGELFF.